The source of this T cell receptor beta chain is a study of PD-1 blockade in classical Hodgkin lymphoma. Findings and caveats of the study: Newly diagnosed patients had baseline TCR diversity that was reportedly lower than that of healthy donors. Prior therapy or disease activity may underlie the repertoire differences, whose causes remain undefined.

This table comes from immunoSEQ multiplex PCR, and its TCRdb copy is limited to in-frame clones, with some not included. The sample holds roughly 21,000 clones, roughly 89% seen once. In regard to this clone: The antigen is unknown.

Germline loops: CDR1 SGHRS, CDR2 YFSETQ. V gave up 0 bases and J gave up 1 base, with 4 bases separating them. The CDR3 totals 14 residues. Documented time point: newly diagnosed, previously untreated cHL patient sample. After PBMCs were thawed, their CD8+ T cells were isolated by magnetic negative selection. As a comparison, the study used PBMCs from newly diagnosed, untreated classical Hodgkin lymphoma. The sequencing sample was made of CD8+ T cells from blood. V usage is TRBV5-1 and J usage is TRBJ2-2; D not certain. The sequence derives from a human donor with classical Hodgkin lymphoma. The CDR3 here is CASSLGGNTGELFF. The CDR3 region has the DNA TGCGCCAGCAGCTTGGGAGGGAACACCGGGGAGCTGTTTTTT.